Listed here are 18 T cell receptor beta chains from one sample, sequenced in a study of identical twins. MiXCR was run by TCRdb on the 5' RACE reads, yielding one entry per CDR3 protein. The repertoire holds 690,000 or so distinct CDR3 sequences, 6.1% seen once, with around 1.9% in the top ten. Sequenced input: naive T cells sorted from blood. The source is a man in his late teens or twenties in good health.

This chain joins TRBV20-1 and TRBJ2-1, with 13 bases fitting TRBD2. J gave up 5 bases and V 3 bases, and 1 base lay outside the gene matches. Germline V CDR1 and CDR2: DFQATT, SNEGSKA (reference sequence). This CDR3 is built from 14 residues. This CDR3 reads CSARGTSGNNEQFF. The CDR3 DNA sequence: TGCAGTGCTAGGGGGACTAGCGGGAACAATGAGCAGTTCTTC.

This clonotype was recorded at least ten times. V gene TRBV29-1 combines with J gene TRBJ2-1, with 8 bases matching TRBD1. Germline CDR1 SQVTM, CDR2 ANQGSEA. CDR3 size: 13 residues. V shed 7 bases, J shed 5 bases, and the junction held 7 bases outside the gene matches. The CDR3 loop reads CSAWTGRNNEQFF. The CDR3, as DNA: TGCAGCGCTTGGACAGGGAGAAACAATGAGCAGTTCTTC.

V is TRBV24-1 and J is TRBJ2-1; 12 bases fit TRBD2. Trimming took 6 bases from V and 7 from J; bases not matched to a gene: 6. CDR3 length: 15 amino acids. Germline values: CDR1 KGHDR, CDR2 SFDVKD. In nucleotides, the CDR3 is TGTGCCACCAGTCCTAGCGGGAGGGCCCTAAATGAGCAGTTCTTC. Its protein is CATSPSGRALNEQFF.

This clonotype was seen ten or more times. The chain employs TRBV12-3 or TRBV12-4 and TRBJ1-1; tentatively, D is TRBD1 (5 bases). The CDR3 sequence is 15 residues long. V was clipped by 7 bases and J by 0 bases, with 15 bases between them. CDR3 sequence: CASKNGGAMNTEAFF. CDR3 nucleotide sequence: TGTGCCAGCAAAAATGGAGGGGCAATGAACACTGAAGCTTTCTTT.

This clonotype occurred a few times. The rearrangement links TRBV7-2 to TRBJ2-6, with D unresolved. The germline V gene has CDR1 SGHTA and CDR2 FQGNSA. CDR3 size: 14 residues. Trimming left V 10 bases short and J 0 bases short, with 10 bases between. The CDR3 protein is CATSSYSGANVLTF. The CDR3 nucleotides read TGTGCCACCTCATCTTACTCTGGGGCCAACGTCCTGACTTTC.

The table lists this clonotype with a few counts. The CDR3 sequence is CAISAEAVVNYGYTF. DNA for the CDR3: TGTGCCATCAGTGCCGAGGCGGTGGTTAACTATGGCTACACCTTC. The chain has TRBV10-3 and TRBJ1-2; D gene unclear. Per the germline V gene, CDR1 is ENHRY and CDR2 is SYGVKD. This CDR3 spans 15 amino acids. Trimming took 4 bases from V and 1 from J, leaving 13 bases between them.

A single count supports this clonotype. The junction departs from the called germline gene at one end, perhaps through a read error. The chain recombines TRBV4-1 with TRBJ2-1; 10 nucleotides line up with TRBD2. The CDR3 spans 18 residues. The germline gives CDR1 MGHRA, CDR2 YSYEKL. The CDR3 here is CASSRQELAGAGYNGQFF. CDR3 DNA sequence: TGCGCCAGCAGCCGACAGGAGCTAGCGGGAGCCGGGTACAATGGGCAGTTCTTC.

The chain recombines TRBV3-1 with TRBJ2-1; D remains unclear. The germline V gene has CDR1 LGHDT and CDR2 YNNKEL (reference sequence). V lost 2 bases to trimming and J lost 6 bases, with 8 bases between them. This CDR3 region has 13 residues. CDR3 DNA sequence: TGTGCCAGCAGCCAACTATCCAGCAATGAGCAGTTCTTC. Amino acids: CASSQLSSNEQFF.

This clonotype has ten or more counts. V is TRBV12-3 or TRBV12-4 and J is TRBJ1-2, with D perhaps matching TRBD1 (6 bases). V was trimmed by 7 bases and J by 3 bases, leaving 12 bases between them. This CDR3 spans 13 amino acids. DNA of the CDR3: TGTGCCAGCAATGCGGACAGCGACTATGGCTACACCTTC. It encodes CASNADSDYGYTF.

The V and J genes are TRBV6-1 and TRBJ2-6; possibly TRBD1 for D (6 bases). The V end was cut by 11 bases, the J end by 0 bases, with 11 bases between. The CDR3 spans 14 residues. Germline-derived CDR1 and CDR2 are MNHNS and SASEGT. The CDR3 DNA follows: TGTGCCTCCAGGGGATACTCTGGGGCCAACGTCCTGACTTTC. It codes for CASRGYSGANVLTF.

This clonotype appeared many times. The genes are TRBV7-8 and TRBJ1-6, with 11 bases matching TRBD1. The CDR3 loop spans 15 amino acids. V dropped 4 bases and J dropped 9; count of bases not matched to a gene: 5. Germline V lookup: CDR1 SGHVS, CDR2 FQNEAQ. In DNA form, the CDR3 reads TGTGCCAGCAGCTCTGGACAGGGGGCAGGTTCACCCCTCCACTTT. This codes for CASSSGQGAGSPLHF.

The table lists this clonotype with many counts. The V gene is TRBV12-3 or TRBV12-4, the J gene TRBJ1-5; tentative D call: TRBD1 (5 bases). The CDR3 is 14 amino acids. Deletions cut 3 bases from V and 3 bases from J, with 9 bases between. CDR3 DNA: TGTGCCAGCAGTTTCTGGGGCCCCAATCAGCCCCAGCATTTT. Translation: CASSFWGPNQPQHF.

The chain has TRBV5-1 and TRBJ2-1; TRBD1 might be the D (6 bases). The V gene lost 0 bases and the J gene lost 14 bases, with 24 bases spanning the gap. Germline assignment: CDR1 SGHRS and CDR2 YFSETQ. The CDR3 length is 16 residues. In DNA, the CDR3 is TGCGCCAGCAGCTTGGCTCAGGGGAGTCGCCTCCGGGTGGAGTTCTTC. It encodes CASSLAQGSRLRVEFF.

The sample holds a few counts of this clonotype. The chain employs TRBV12-3 or TRBV12-4 and TRBJ1-2; no firm D call. This CDR3 has 13 amino acids. V was pared by 0 bases and J by 8 bases, with 10 bases between. The CDR3 region is CASSLAATGGYTF. DNA of the CDR3: TGTGCCAGCAGTTTAGCAGCGACTGGCGGCTACACCTTC.

Many counts were recorded for this clonotype. This sequence joins TRBV6-2 or TRBV6-3 and TRBJ2-1; 7 bases line up with TRBD1. The V gene's germline CDR1 is MNHEY and CDR2 SVGEGT. J lost 9 bases, V lost 6 bases, and 11 bases had no gene match. The CDR3 totals 14 residues. CDR3 sequence (DNA): TGTGCCAGCAGCCCCGACAGGGTGTATGGTGAGCAGTTCTTC. It yields the protein CASSPDRVYGEQFF.

This clonotype was counted ten times or more. J is TRBJ2-3 and V is TRBV3-1; a possible D gene is TRBD1 (5 bases). V shed 4 bases and J shed 6 bases, with 11 bases lying between them. Germline V gives CDR1 LGHDT, CDR2 YNNKEL (reference sequence). The CDR3 totals 13 residues. The DNA for the CDR3 is TGTGCCAGCAGCCTGGGGCCTCTGGATACGCAGTATTTT. Its translation: CASSLGPLDTQYF.

There are many counts of this clonotype. This rearrangement joins TRBV5-1 to TRBJ2-2, with 7 bases identical to TRBD2. Germline CDR1 and CDR2: SGHRS and YFSETQ. The CDR3 consists of 17 residues. V shed 2 bases and J 7 bases; nucleotides not matched to a gene: 14. In DNA form, the CDR3 reads TGCGCCAGCAGCTTCGAGTTGGCGGGAGTAACTGGCGGGGAGCTGTTTTTT. Its translation: CASSFELAGVTGGELFF.

This chain links TRBV19 with TRBJ1-5; tentatively, D is TRBD1 (5 bases). This CDR3 is built from 16 residues. V lost 1 base and J lost 1, with 11 bases in between. Germline V CDR1 and CDR2: LNHDA, SQIVND (reference sequence). As DNA, the CDR3 is TGTGCCAGTAGTATAGCCCTGAGGGACAGCAATCAGCCCCAGCATTTT. Residues: CASSIALRDSNQPQHF.